One and the same sample provided the 25 T cell receptor beta chains below, sequenced in a study of blood T cell repertoires in COVID-19. Method: immunoSEQ multiplex PCR; TCRdb's copy keeps in-frame clones and lacks some. The repertoire has 60,000 to 80,000 clones, 86% of them found once; the top ten carry about 1.5%. Sequenced input: peripheral blood. The receptor source for this set is a woman older than 75 with acute or convalescent COVID-19.

The rearrangement joins TRBV4-2 to TRBJ2-1, with TRBD2 identical over 7 bases. Germline lookup yields CDR1 LGHNA and CDR2 YNFKEQ. CDR3 length: 15 amino acids. V shed 0 bases and J 6 bases; nucleotides not matched to a gene: 5. Here the CDR3 DNA reads TGTGCCAGCAGCCAAGAGGGCGGGAGATTCAATGAGCAGTTCTTC. It encodes CASSQEGGRFNEQFF.

The CDR3, as DNA: TGTGCCAGCAGCGTAGAGCAGGGCGTCTCTGGAAACACCATATATTTT. Translated, it gives CASSVEQGVSGNTIYF. The chain joins TRBV9 to TRBJ1-3; a possible D gene is TRBD1 (5 bases). The germline CDR1 and CDR2 sequences are SGDLS and YYNGEE. CDR3 length: 16 amino acids. V gave up 0 bases and J gave up 0 bases, with 10 bases separating them. Together with reference TRBV9 and TRBJ1-3, the CDR3 gives the full variable domain: DSGVTQTPKHLITATGQRVTLRCSPRSGDLSVYWYQQSLDQGLQFLIQYYNGEERAKGNILERFSAQQFPDLHSELNLSSLELGDSALYFCASSVEQGVSGNTIYFGEGSWLTVV.

V and J are TRBV19 and TRBJ2-7, with a possible D match to TRBD2 (5 bases). V was clipped by 4 bases and J by 10 bases, with 11 bases between them. Germline CDR1 reads LNHDA; CDR2 reads SQIVND (reference sequence). This CDR3 spans 11 amino acids. CDR3 coding DNA: TGTGCCAGTAGTACGGCCGGGGTCCAGTACTTC. Protein sequence: CASSTAGVQYF.

V is TRBV30 and J is TRBJ1-1; 10 nucleotides match TRBD1. J was trimmed by 5 bases and V by 2 bases; bases with no gene match: 2. From germline, CDR1 is GTSNPN and CDR2 SVGIG (reference sequence). CDR3 length: 13 amino acids. The CDR3 DNA follows: TGTGCCTGGAGTTGGACAGGGGGGACTGAAGCTTTCTTT. Protein: CAWSWTGGTEAFF.

V gene TRBV5-1 combines with J gene TRBJ2-7, with 10 bases aligning to TRBD2. From germline, CDR1 is SGHRS and CDR2 YFSETQ. The CDR3 totals 18 residues. The V and J ends lost 1 base and 0 bases, in that order; junction bases with no gene match: 10. DNA of the CDR3: TGCGCCAGCAGCTTGAAGGCTAGCGGGGGTGAACTCTCCTACGAGCAGTACTTC. Its protein product is CASSLKASGGELSYEQYF.

CDR3: CASSFSPDSSYGYTF. The CDR3 DNA reads TGTGCCAGCAGCTTTTCACCAGACAGTTCCTATGGCTACACCTTC. The V gene is TRBV7-3, the J gene TRBJ1-2, with a tentative D call TRBD1 (5 bases). CDR3 length equals 15 residues. V lost 3 bases and J lost 4, with 15 bases in between. CDR1 is SGHTA and CDR2 is FQGTGA in the germline V gene.

The CDR3 DNA follows: TGTGCCAGCAGCCAAGGCACAGGGGGTCTTGGCTACACCTTC. Translating gives CASSQGTGGLGYTF. The V gene is TRBV3-1 (or the pseudogene TRBV3-2), the J gene TRBJ1-2; 8 nucleotides align to TRBD1. J lost 7 bases, V lost 1 base, and 5 bases had no gene match. Germline V gene sequence: CDR1 LGHDT, CDR2 YNNKEL (reference sequence). The CDR3 sequence is 14 residues long.

The chain carries TRBV27 and TRBJ2-7; D might be TRBD2 (6 bases). V lost 2 bases and J lost 4, with 12 bases in between. The germline V gene encodes CDR1 MNHEY and CDR2 SMNVEV (reference sequence). The CDR3 spans 14 residues. CDR3 nucleotides: TGTGCCAGCAGTTTAGGCAGGGAGGTATACGAGCAGTACTTC. Encoded protein: CASSLGREVYEQYF.

This clone has just a few counts. The chain couples TRBV30 to TRBJ1-2; 7 bases map to TRBD1. CDR3 length: 13 residues. Losses at the gene ends were 0 bases for V and 8 bases for J; bases not matched to a gene: 6. The V gene's germline CDR1 is GTSNPN and CDR2 SVGIG (reference sequence). CDR3 bases: TGTGCCTGGAGTGTCGAGGGGGCGACAGGCTACACCTTC. This translates into CAWSVEGATGYTF.

The rearrangement uses TRBV7-9 and TRBJ2-7; no firm D call. Germline V gene lookup returns CDR1 SEHNR and CDR2 FQNEAQ (reference sequence). This CDR3 is 14 amino acids long. V lost 3 bases, J lost 2 bases, and 11 bases lay in between. The DNA of the CDR3 is TGTGCCAGCAGCTTGGGCCCCCCGCCCTACGAGCAGTACTTC. The encoded protein is CASSLGPPPYEQYF. Full variable domain (remainder filled in from reference TRBV7-9 and TRBJ2-7): DTGVSQNPRHKITKRGQNVTFRCDPISEHNRLYWYRQTLGQGPEFLTYFQNEAQLEKSRLLSDRFSAERPKGSFSTLEIQRTEQGDSAMYLCASSLGPPPYEQYFGPGTRLTVT.

The V call is TRBV5-1, the J call TRBJ2-7; TRBD1 is a possible D gene (6 bases). CDR3 size: 14 residues. Germline values: CDR1 SGHRS, CDR2 YFSETQ. Trimming took off 4 bases at V and 0 bases at J, with 11 bases between the two ends. The DNA of the CDR3 is TGCGCCAGCAGCAGCCAGGGGAACTCCTACGAGCAGTACTTC. Translating gives CASSSQGNSYEQYF.

This clone showed up just once. The chain uses TRBV11-3 and TRBJ2-7; tentatively, D is TRBD1 (6 bases). This CDR3 is built from 14 residues. Germline CDR1 is SGHNT and CDR2 is YENEEA. Trimming stripped 2 bases from V and 3 bases from J, with 11 bases between. This CDR3 is CASSLRDTDYEQYF. For the CDR3, the DNA is TGTGCCAGCAGCTTAAGGGACACAGACTACGAGCAGTACTTC.

For this clone: This sample includes further DNA sequences coding for the same CDR3. The rearrangement links TRBV12-3 or TRBV12-4 to TRBJ1-5; D ambiguous. The CDR3 is made up of 12 amino acids. V dropped 5 bases and J dropped 6 bases, with 8 bases sitting between them. In DNA form, the CDR3 reads TGTGCCAGCAGTCATGGAGGTCAGCCCCAGCATTTT. This sequence encodes CASSHGGQPQHF.

V and J are TRBV6-5 and TRBJ1-1; the match to TRBD1 covers 7 bases. Germline V gene data show CDR1 as MNHEY and CDR2 as SVGAGI. V gave up 11 bases and J gave up 9 bases; unmatched junction bases: 15. The CDR3 is 13 amino acids. The CDR3 here is CAGSGGMGRQAFF. The CDR3 nucleotides read TGTGCCGGATCAGGGGGTATGGGAAGGCAAGCTTTCTTT.

V is TRBV6-5 and J is TRBJ2-3, with D perhaps matching TRBD1 (5 bases). Germline V gene lookup returns CDR1 MNHEY and CDR2 SVGAGI. Trimming cost V 0 bases and J 4 bases, with 14 bases left between them. The CDR3 sequence is 16 residues long. The CDR3 reads CASSYSSLGVADTQYF. CDR3 nucleotides: TGTGCCAGCAGTTACTCTAGCCTAGGGGTGGCAGATACGCAGTATTTT.

V and J are TRBV19 and TRBJ1-1; D is perhaps TRBD1 (5 bases). Trimming cost V 6 bases and J 4 bases, with 15 bases left between them. CDR1 is LNHDA and CDR2 is SQIVND in the germline V gene (reference sequence). This CDR3 has 14 residues. The CDR3 DNA reads as TGTGCCAGTAGCAAGGGCAGGGTGACCACTGAAGCTTTCTTT. It specifies CASSKGRVTTEAFF.

The chain recombines TRBV28 with TRBJ2-7; perhaps TRBD2 as D (6 bases). Trimming took off 5 bases at V and 2 bases at J, with 13 bases between the two ends. CDR1 is MDHEN, CDR2 SYDVKM, per germline. This CDR3 spans 14 amino acids. The CDR3 DNA reads as TGTGCCAGCAGTACGCCGGGGGTGCCCTACGAGCAGTACTTC. It is translated as CASSTPGVPYEQYF.

This rearrangement joins TRBV5-1 to TRBJ2-7; D is unclear. This CDR3 has 13 amino acids. The V gene lost 5 bases and the J gene lost 5 bases, with 14 bases spanning the gap. CDR1 is SGHRS, CDR2 YFSETQ, per germline. CDR3 sequence reads: CASRSALGDEQYF. The CDR3 DNA is TGCGCCAGCAGGAGCGCCCTAGGCGACGAGCAGTACTTC. Complete variable domain (other parts from reference TRBV5-1 and TRBJ2-7): KAGVTQTPRYLIKTRGQQVTLSCSPISGHRSVSWYQQTPGQGLQFLFEYFSETQRNKGNFPGRFSGRQFSNSRSEMNVSTLELGDSALYLCASRSALGDEQYFGPGTRLTVT.

The chain carries TRBV30 and TRBJ1-2; unclear D gene. V was shortened by 7 bases and J by 4 bases, with 10 bases between the two germline ends. The CDR3 has 11 residues. In germline, CDR1 is GTSNPN, CDR2 SVGIG (reference sequence). CDR3 sequence reads: CALELSYGYTF. The CDR3 coding sequence is TGTGCCTTAGAGCTTAGCTATGGCTACACCTTC. The complete variable domain, with remaining parts taken from reference TRBV30 and TRBJ1-2, reads SQTIHQWPATLVQPVGSPLSLECTVEGTSNPNLYWYRQAAGRGLQLLFYSVGIGQISSEVPQNLSASRPQDRQFILSSKKLLLSDSGFYLCALELSYGYTFGSGTRLTVV.

This chain links TRBV24-1 with TRBJ2-2, with TRBD1 matching over 9 bases. CDR1 KGHDR and CDR2 SFDVKD come from the germline V gene. This CDR3 has 14 residues. J was trimmed by 6 bases and V by 10 bases; bases with no gene match: 8. CDR3 DNA sequence: TGTGCCACGTCAGGGACAGGGAGGTCCGGGGAGCTGTTTTTT. Amino acid sequence: CATSGTGRSGELFF.

The sample holds a few counts of this clone. This chain links TRBV12-3 or TRBV12-4 with TRBJ1-1; the D gene is possibly TRBD1 (6 bases). The CDR3 spans 13 residues. Trimming stripped 5 bases from V and 2 bases from J, with 9 bases between. CDR3 coding DNA: TGTGCCAGCAGTCGGACAGAAAACACTGAAGCTTTCTTT. Translating it yields CASSRTENTEAFF.

V usage is TRBV6-6 and J usage is TRBJ1-5; D is possibly TRBD1 (6 bases). V dropped 5 bases and J dropped 3 bases, with 8 bases sitting between them. The CDR3 totals 13 residues. The V gene's germline CDR1 is MNHNY and CDR2 SVGAGI (reference sequence). The CDR3 sequence is CASSQGNNQPQHF. In nucleotides, the CDR3 is TGTGCCAGCAGTCAGGGGAACAATCAGCCCCAGCATTTT.

The V call is TRBV7-2, the J call TRBJ2-7; 10 nucleotides match TRBD2. CDR3 length: 15 amino acids. The junction had 4 bases not matched to a gene; V was cut back by 5 bases and J by 0 bases. Germline CDR1 and CDR2: SGHTA and FQGNSA. The CDR3 region has the DNA TGTGCCAGCAGCCATTCTAGCGGGGGCTCCTACGAGCAGTACTTC. Translated, it gives CASSHSSGGSYEQYF.

This clone came up once. CDR3 loop: CASSSQGLLVDQPQHF. DNA of the CDR3: TGTGCCAGCAGTTCGCAGGGTCTTCTCGTCGATCAGCCCCAGCATTTT. This rearrangement joins TRBV27 to TRBJ1-5; maybe TRBD1 (5 bases). The CDR3 totals 16 residues. Germline values: CDR1 MNHEY, CDR2 SMNVEV (reference sequence). Trimming left V 4 bases short and J 5 bases short, with 18 bases between.

This chain links TRBV7-3 with TRBJ2-2; D might be TRBD2 (5 bases). The CDR3 loop spans 17 amino acids. The germline V and J ends were trimmed by 1 base and 2 bases, with 14 bases remaining between them. CDR1 is SGHTA and CDR2 is FQGTGA in the germline V gene. In nucleotides, the CDR3 is TGTGCCAGCAGCTTAAACGGTGTAGCGATAAACACCGGGGAGCTGTTTTTT. Translated: CASSLNGVAINTGELFF.